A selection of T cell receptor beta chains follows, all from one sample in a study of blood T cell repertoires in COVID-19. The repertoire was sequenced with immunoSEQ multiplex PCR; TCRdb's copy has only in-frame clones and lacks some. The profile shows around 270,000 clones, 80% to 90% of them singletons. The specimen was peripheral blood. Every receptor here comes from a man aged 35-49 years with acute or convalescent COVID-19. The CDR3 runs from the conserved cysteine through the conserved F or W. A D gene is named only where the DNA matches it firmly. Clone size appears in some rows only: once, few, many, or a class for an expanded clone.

DNA: TGTGCCAGCAGCCTTACTAGCGGGGCGTGGAATGAGCAGTTCTTC
CDR3: CASSLTSGAWNEQFF
size: once
D: TRBD2
J: TRBJ2-1
V: TRBV5-4

DNA: TGTGCCAGCAGCCCCGGGACAGGGGGCGGCTACACCTTC
CDR3: CASSPGTGGGYTF
size: .
D: TRBD1
J: TRBJ1-2
V: TRBV3-1/TRBV3-2

DNA: TGTGCCAGCAGTTCCACGCAGGGTAGCAATCAGCCCCAGCATTTT
CDR3: CASSSTQGSNQPQHF
size: .
D: .
J: TRBJ1-5
V: TRBV2

DNA: TGTGCCATTCGCCGGACAGAAGTGAACACCGGGGAGCTGTTTTTT
CDR3: CAIRRTEVNTGELFF
size: .
D: .
J: TRBJ2-2
V: TRBV6-5

DNA: TGTGCCAGCAGCTTAAGAGGAGCTTCCACCACCGGGGAGCTGTTTTTT
CDR3: CASSLRGASTTGELFF
size: .
D: .
J: TRBJ2-2
V: TRBV11-2

DNA: TGTGCCAGCAGCTATCCGGGACAGGGTGATCAGCCCCAGCATTTT
CDR3: CASSYPGQGDQPQHF
size: .
D: TRBD1
J: TRBJ1-5
V: TRBV6-6

DNA: TGTGCCAGCAGCCAAACGGGGGGGGATACGCAGTATTTT
CDR3: CASSQTGGDTQYF
size: .
D: TRBD2
J: TRBJ2-3
V: TRBV4-2

DNA: TGTGCCAGCAGCTTGACAACTGATTCACCCCTCCACTTT
CDR3: CASSLTTDSPLHF
size: .
D: .
J: TRBJ1-6
V: TRBV7-3

DNA: TGCGCCAGCAGCCAAACCCGGGGCAGGGAGGTATCCGGGGAGCTGTTTTTT
CDR3: CASSQTRGREVSGELFF
size: .
D: .
J: TRBJ2-2
V: TRBV4-1

DNA: TGTGCCACCAGCAGAGACCGGGACAGGGGGCGAGCTTTCTTT
CDR3: CATSRDRDRGRAFF
size: .
D: TRBD1
J: TRBJ1-1
V: TRBV15

DNA: TGTGCCACCTACTTTTCGCAGGGCCACGGCTCCTACAATGAGCAGTTCTTC
CDR3: CATYFSQGHGSYNEQFF
size: .
D: .
J: TRBJ2-1
V: TRBV2

DNA: TGTGCCAGCAGACCGTCCACAGATCAGCCCCAGCATTTT
CDR3: CASRPSTDQPQHF
size: .
D: .
J: TRBJ1-5
V: TRBV6-5

DNA: TGTGCCAGCAGCTTAACGCCGGTTAATTCACCCCTCCACTTT
CDR3: CASSLTPVNSPLHF
size: .
D: .
J: TRBJ1-6
V: TRBV11-3

DNA: TGTGCCAGCAGCTGGGCAGGGGGGCGCGCTTACTTC
CDR3: CASSWAGGRAYF
size: .
D: .
J: TRBJ2-5
V: TRBV7-9

DNA: TGTGCCAGCAGTGAAGTCGCTGGCGGATACACTGAAGCTTTCTTT
CDR3: CASSEVAGGYTEAFF
size: .
D: .
J: TRBJ1-1
V: TRBV2

DNA: TGTGCCAGCAGTCCGGGACAGTGGAATGAGCAGTTCTTC
CDR3: CASSPGQWNEQFF
size: once
D: TRBD1
J: TRBJ2-1
V: TRBV6-5

DNA: TGCGCCAGCAGCTTGGATCCGGGTCGCAATGAGCAGTTCTTC
CDR3: CASSLDPGRNEQFF
size: .
D: .
J: TRBJ2-1
V: TRBV5-1

DNA: TGTGCCAGCAGCCAATTAAACTCCCTCCGAAAGTATTTT
CDR3: CASSQLNSLRKYF
size: .
D: .
J: TRBJ2-3
V: TRBV3-1/TRBV3-2

DNA: TGTGCCAGCAGCTCTTCTAGACAGGGAAGAAGTCATTGGTCCCTCCACTTT
CDR3: CASSSSRQGRSHWSLHF
size: .
D: TRBD1
J: TRBJ1-6
V: TRBV28

DNA: TGTGCCAGTACCAAATTTCCTAGCAATCAGCCCCAGCATTTT
CDR3: CASTKFPSNQPQHF
size: once
D: .
J: TRBJ1-5
V: TRBV19

DNA: TGTGCCAGCAGCTGGGGGGACAGTAGGAACACTGAAGCTTTCTTT
CDR3: CASSWGDSRNTEAFF
size: .
D: TRBD1
J: TRBJ1-1
V: TRBV7-9

DNA: TGCAGTGCTAATACAGGGGTTTACACCTTC
CDR3: CSANTGVYTF
size: .
D: TRBD1
J: TRBJ1-2
V: TRBV20-1

DNA: TGCGCCAGCAGCTGGGCATCTCCCTCTGAAGCTTTCTTT
CDR3: CASSWASPSEAFF
size: .
D: .
J: TRBJ1-1
V: TRBV5-1

DNA: TGTGCCAGCGCGGCAGGGGGCTTCTATGGCTACACCTTC
CDR3: CASAAGGFYGYTF
size: once
D: TRBD1
J: TRBJ1-2
V: TRBV6-5

DNA: TGTGCCAGCAGCTTGAGGTGGACTGCCGGAAACACCATATATTTT
CDR3: CASSLRWTAGNTIYF
size: .
D: .
J: TRBJ1-3
V: TRBV7-2

DNA: TGTGCCAGCAGTTACTCAGGGACTTCCAATGAGCAGTTCTTC
CDR3: CASSYSGTSNEQFF
size: .
D: .
J: TRBJ2-1
V: TRBV6-5

DNA: TGCGCCAGCGGAGAATCACAGGGATTCACCGGGGAGCTGTTTTTT
CDR3: CASGESQGFTGELFF
size: .
D: .
J: TRBJ2-2
V: TRBV5-1

DNA: TGTGCCAGCAACGAGGGCGGGGAGCTGTTTTTT
CDR3: CASNEGGELFF
size: .
D: .
J: TRBJ2-2
V: TRBV12-3/TRBV12-4

DNA: TGTGCCAGCAGCCAAGCGGAGCAGGGAATTAGAGATACGCAGTATTTT
CDR3: CASSQAEQGIRDTQYF
size: .
D: .
J: TRBJ2-3
V: TRBV14

DNA: TGTGCCAGCCGTCTTCACCCCCCGGGACTTCAGAACACCGGGGAGCTGTTTTTT
CDR3: CASRLHPPGLQNTGELFF
size: .
D: .
J: TRBJ2-2
V: TRBV6-6

DNA: TGTGCCAGTACAAGAGGCGGTAGCAATCAGCCCCAGCATTTT
CDR3: CASTRGGSNQPQHF
size: .
D: .
J: TRBJ1-5
V: TRBV19

DNA: TGTGCCTCTCAGGGAATTAACTATGGCTACACCTTC
CDR3: CASQGINYGYTF
size: .
D: .
J: TRBJ1-2
V: TRBV30

DNA: TGCGCCAGCAGCCCCCCCGGGACTAGTGCCAATGAGCAGTTCTTC
CDR3: CASSPPGTSANEQFF
size: .
D: TRBD2
J: TRBJ2-1
V: TRBV10-1

DNA: TGCGCCAGCAGCTTGCAGGGGGCTGACACTGAAGCTTTCTTT
CDR3: CASSLQGADTEAFF
size: .
D: TRBD1
J: TRBJ1-1
V: TRBV5-1

DNA: TGTGCCAGCAGCGTGGACCTGGGTATCGCCAGGGGGAACTATGGCTACACCTTC
CDR3: CASSVDLGIARGNYGYTF
size: few
D: TRBD1
J: TRBJ1-2
V: TRBV5-4

DNA: TGTGCCAGCAGCTTAGCCCCCTTCGACAGGGGGCGAGGAGGCTACACCTTC
CDR3: CASSLAPFDRGRGGYTF
size: .
D: TRBD1
J: TRBJ1-2
V: TRBV7-9

DNA: TGCAGCGTCGGACAGGGGCACAATCAGCCCCAGCATTTT
CDR3: CSVGQGHNQPQHF
size: .
D: TRBD1
J: TRBJ1-5
V: TRBV29-1

DNA: TGTGCCTGGAGAAGCCTTAACAGGGGGAACTATGGCTACACCTTC
CDR3: CAWRSLNRGNYGYTF
size: .
D: TRBD1
J: TRBJ1-2
V: TRBV30

DNA: TGCGCCAGCAGCTTGGGGGAGAATGCTGGAAACACCATATATTTT
CDR3: CASSLGENAGNTIYF
size: once
D: .
J: TRBJ1-3
V: TRBV5-1